This paragraph reports one T cell receptor beta chain. There is no known antigen for this receptor. No base quality information exists; no much larger clone differs at one position. This record belongs to a study of cytomegalovirus exposure and HLA in healthy donors (dated 2017 in TCRdb). For context, the study as a whole: According to an earlier analysis of around 600 of the donors, about 179 million T cells yielded roughly 110 million unique TCR beta sequences and around 300 Gb of sequence data. An earlier analysis of approximately 500 of the donors applied high-throughput TCR beta sequencing to assess whether each TCR beta V gene segment acted as functional or pseudogenic. Every repertoire in the discovery cohort had been generated on one and the same sequencing platform. A later genetic analysis took genome-wide SNP genotypes for about 65% of the 666 donors and used that subset as a discovery cohort. The number of typed donors differed by locus: about 629-640 for A, B, C, DRB1 and DQB1; approximately 520 for DQA1; 606 for DPA1; and about 450 for DPB1. The study used immunosequencing to profile the T cell repertoires of several hundred subjects and linked those repertoires to cytomegalovirus serostatus. Donor age, sex, ethnicity and CMV serostatus were compiled together with the repertoire data. An early release covering some 640 HLA-typed donors comprised roughly 300 gigabases of sequencing data and roughly 85 million unique TCR sequences. Class I and class II HLA loci were covered by the typing at four-digit resolution. High-throughput TCR immunosequencing, statistical association of individual TCRs with disease status, and machine learning were combined to predict cytomegalovirus infection status. The aim of the study was to test whether cataloging public T cell receptors could identify signatures of past pathogen exposure. Among the 398 genotyped donors, about 83% belonged to the genetic ancestry cluster associated with self-reported Caucasian donors. The later analysis used no new phenotypic data to find candidate immune exposures, relying instead on TCR beta sequences and their occurrence across donors. To study patterns of TCR occurrence, a later analysis re-analyzed previously published TCR beta repertoires from just over 650 donors and added high-resolution HLA genotyping. Among roughly 400 genotyped donors of the cohort, an average of around 250,000 unique TCR beta nucleotide sequences was sequenced per donor, of which roughly 18% were non-productive. About five DR-DQ haplotypes were handled as single units for association and clustering, since linkage in the cohort was strong. Along with the roughly 610-subject first cohort, a separate validation cohort of over a hundred different subjects was used. The research as a whole found: A later analysis found that TCR association rates varied across HLA loci, with DRB1 alleles showing the most associated TCRs and HLA-C alleles the fewest. In both the original and validation cohorts, the classifier was reported to diagnose cytomegalovirus status with high specificity and sensitivity. Most TCR sequences were seen in very few donors, while some public TCRs were found in many individuals. In a later analysis, HLA-associated TCR beta chains showed more clonal expansion and lower generation probabilities than non-associated chains that were equally common. When HLA alleles, especially DR and DQ, strongly co-occurred, TCR associations were difficult to assign to individual alleles. In a later analysis, over 15,000 TCR beta sequences were associated with specific HLA alleles at a false discovery rate of 0.05. Because counts were too low, about 15 rarely observed V segments, including chromosome 9 orphons, were left out of the earlier analysis of 587 of the donors. Presence/absence analyses assumed roughly uniform sequencing depth across donors, an assumption that may not hold. V-gene and J-gene trimming of TCR beta chains was associated with a missense DCLRE1C variant in a later genetic analysis, and the association was replicated in an independent cohort. According to a later analysis, parvovirus B19, influenza, CMV and Epstein-Barr virus appeared linked to several top co-occurrence clusters. According to a later genetic analysis, donors in an Asian-associated ancestry cluster had fewer N-insertions in productive TCRs than the roughly 670-donor mean. It was suggested by the authors that the approach could potentially be generalized to other disease states and immunological phenotypes. The sequencing pipeline was judged likely to have produced a cluster of highly shared sequence variants as a technical artifact. Because HLA typing was unavailable for some donors at each locus, only the typed subset was used in association tests. The only immune exposure information available for the cohort was CMV serostatus. In the study, around 150 TCR beta chains were listed as associated with cytomegalovirus. A further reported finding was that TCR beta sequences accurately predicted the HLA-A and HLA-B alleles for most subjects in the first cohort. Correlated functional status among segregating V segments might reflect linkage disequilibrium, but an unknown experimental factor could not be ruled out. Most CMV-associated TCR beta chains appeared to be HLA-restricted in a later analysis, and the HLA associations seemed to be driven largely by CMV exposure. In vitro tests confirmed that a few of the cytomegalovirus-associated TCR beta chains recognize cytomegalovirus antigens. The cohort was sequenced for TCR beta chains only, and without alpha or paired-chain data the features that could be detected were limited. In an earlier analysis of a few hundred of the donors, most TCR beta V segments were observed in productive rearrangements about 87% or about 30% of the time, broadly matching IMGT annotations.

The cohort comprised 666 healthy bone marrow donors. Cohort members were all nominally healthy when sampled, although unrecorded immune exposures were likely present. The donor was CMV seropositive and belonged to the group of about 290 seropositive cohort members. A peripheral blood sample was provided by each donor, and peripheral blood mononuclear cells were used for TCR beta sequencing. The Qiagen DNeasy Blood Extraction Kit was used to extract genomic DNA from the blood cell samples. Preparation of the library involved the immunoSEQ multiplex PCR assay. The multiplex PCR relied on a mix of 60 forward primers for TCR Vbeta segments and 13 reverse primers for TCR Jbeta segments. The CDR3 region of rearranged TCR beta genes was amplified from genomic DNA with a multiplex PCR assay. The amplified TCR beta libraries were sequenced on the Illumina HiSeq System as 87-base-pair reads. The original methods were these. In a later analysis, 70 million to 95 million unique TCR beta chains were counted across the 500 to 850 repertoires, and roughly 11 million of these chains were shared by at least two donors. To remove PCR and sequencing errors, raw reads were error-corrected and collapsed into unique sequences using a nearest-neighbor algorithm that merged closely related sequences. Alignment of CDR3 sequences to IMGT reference sequences was used to assign V, D and J gene segments. For a sequence to be retained, a match of at least six nucleotides to both a V gene segment and a J gene segment was required. Rearrangements were classified as productive when the CDR3 lacked stop codons and remained in frame with V and J, and all other rearrangements were classified as non-productive. Following IMGT convention, CDR3 was defined as the stretch from the second conserved V-encoded cysteine up to the conserved J-encoded phenylalanine. In an earlier analysis of 500 to 650 of the donors, sequences lacking an unambiguous match to a single V gene segment were excluded. In an earlier analysis of 587 of the donors, a V segment was called functional when productive rearrangements were above 56.7%, and segregating when the standard deviation between donors exceeded 5%. To diagnose cytomegalovirus status from the catalog of TCR beta chain sequences, a statistical classification framework was built. In a later analysis, TCR nucleotide sequences were compared against IMGT/GENE-DB human TR gene sequences so that V and J genes could be assigned. The TCRdist pipeline was used in a later analysis to assign CDR3 sequences and most-parsimonious VDJ recombination scenarios. In a later analysis, every TCR beta chain was defined by the combination of its CDR3 amino acid sequence and its V-gene family, and reads without a unique V-gene family were dropped. A later analysis removed several hundred highly shared, low-generation-probability nucleotide sequences to deal with suspected cross-contamination and a sequencing artifact. For each public chain, a later analysis derived a clonal expansion index from normalized ranks of inferred template counts within each repertoire. Generation probabilities in a later analysis came from a VDJ recombination model fitted to out-of-frame rearrangements, and those results were checked against IGoR. In a later analysis, hypergeometric tests were used to score TCR-TCR, TCR-HLA and TCR-CMV co-occurrence, with a repertoire-size bias correction applied to TCR pairs. To estimate false discovery rates, a later analysis permuted the HLA or CMV assignments 20 times. A later analysis grouped co-occurring TCRs with DBSCAN, adding TCRdist sequence similarity when clustering within HLA-allele-positive subsets. Repertoires with fewer than 30,000 or more than 120,000 public chains, plus five repertoires with anomalous nucleotide sharing, were excluded from co-occurrence clustering. In TCRdb, the immuneACCESS table is reduced to in-frame sequences with V and J assigned. These tables do not hold every clone; where another copy was compared, an unresolved V gene accounts for under half, and the others remain unexplained. V and J calls and clone size are as listed in that table; D and trimming were resolved from the DNA. The sample table lists about 140,000 clones, approximately 82% of them with a count of one. The top ten hold 1.4% of the sample.

The receptor was isolated from a man aged 30 to 45 in good health and CMV-seropositive. Sequenced input: PBMCs.

The nucleotide sequence reads TGTGCCAGCAGCGTAGCCGGGACAGGGAACGGAAACACCATATATTTT. It translates to CASSVAGTGNGNTIYF. The rearrangement joined TRBV9 to TRBJ1-3, with TRBD1 identical over 9 junction bases. Trimmed from V: 0 bases; trimmed from J: 4 bases; junction bases lacking a gene match: 5. The CDR3 contains 16 residues, cysteine and phenylalanine counted. The read is trimmed to its CDR3 DNA, 48 bases read in frame from base 1. CDR1 and CDR2 (SGDLS, YYNGEE) derive from the germline V gene.